This record looks at one T cell receptor (beta chain) sequence and its context. The data were taken from a study of blood T cell repertoires in COVID-19. Across the study: T cells, B-cell-depleted T cells, or PBMCs provided the cDNA or gDNA that served as material.

The authors' processing: Scientists estimated how many nucleated cells there were by amplifying reference gene primers. Using immunoSEQ multiplex PCR, the repertoire was profiled, and TCRdb retains in-frame clones only, with some absent. The V and J calls and clone size are taken from that table; D and trimming were inferred from the DNA. Here the sample spans roughly 110,000 clones, around 83% being singletons. This CDR3 is 14 amino acids long. V was clipped by 10 bases and J by 5 bases; unmatched bases: 12. Germline-derived CDR1 and CDR2 are SGHTA and FQGNSA. The chain recombines TRBV7-2 with TRBJ1-1, with TRBD1 matching 8 bases. The sequence came from a man in his sixties or seventies with acute or convalescent COVID-19. Material for sequencing was peripheral blood. The CDR3 reads CATRTTGAGTEAFF. CDR3 in DNA: TGTGCCACCCGAACGACAGGGGCGGGAACTGAAGCTTTCTTT.